This T cell receptor (beta chain) was sequenced for a study of T cell clones after liver transplantation. Study background: A pre-transplant mixed lymphocyte reaction with TCRbeta sequencing defined graft-donor-reactive clones followed in post-transplant blood. Three of eight recipients were HCV-positive; others had non-autoimmune, non-viral indications. Tolerant meant at least one year fully off immunosuppression without liver enzymes above twice normal.

This CDR3 comprises 16 residues. Sequencing used immunoSEQ multiplex PCR; TCRdb keeps in-frame clones, though not all of them. The table lists over 15,000 clones, approximately 80% of them singletons. The sample was CD8+ T cells from blood, taken less than 50 months after liver transplant. The chain recombines TRBV21-1 with TRBJ2-5; the tabulated D call, TRBD2, remains unverified against the DNA. TRBV21-1 is marked as a pseudogene. This clonotype was obtained from a human patient who received a liver transplant. Some T cells may arise from the graft donor. The CDR3 protein is CASSNWTSGVQETQYF. Here the CDR3 DNA reads TGTGCCAGCAGCAACTGGACTAGCGGGGTCCAAGAGACCCAGTACTTC.